This T cell receptor beta chain appears in the sequencing data of a study of T cells expressing NK-cell markers. For the study at large: Seven HCMV-seropositive donors and one seronegative donor made up the eight sequenced donors.

General study findings and limits: The study found these clonotypes also leading the CD3+CD56-NKG2C+ fraction in a few donors. CD8+ T cells in 5 or 6 donors included dominant NKG2C+ clonotypes at about 1.0-7.0%.

The CDR3 covers 14 residues. Germline V gives CDR1 SEHNR, CDR2 FQNEAQ (reference sequence). Comments on this clonotype: Its antigen remains unidentified.

The authors made TCR beta cDNA libraries by 5'RACE template switching. This switching added a universal primer site and UMIs. TCRdb reprocessed the 5' RACE reads; each CDR3 protein has one entry and no DNA is given. The table lists approximately 150,000 distinct CDR3 sequences, with roughly 12% in the top ten. The sequence was obtained from a man aged 18 to 29 in good health. The chain employs TRBV7-9 and TRBJ2-1; there is no DNA to check the TCRdb D call of TRBD2. Sequenced material: blood T cells: a sorted CD56 or NKG2C T cell subset, CD4+ or CD8+ T cells, or bulk PBMC T cells (not recorded which). The CDR3: CASSLRREDNEQFF.